This TCR beta chain stems from a study of Graves' ophthalmopathy and Graves' hyperthyroidism. Across the study: Researchers classed hyperthyroidism as stable given no ophthalmopathy within 18 months of follow-up. Study results and limitations: Cross-validated, the 13-signature model showed 87.88%/81.08% sensitivity/specificity, and 80%/75% in the test set.

The TCR beta CDR3 regions underwent amplification from RNA transcripts. The library came from an HTBI-primed first-round RT-PCR and a second-round multiplex PCR. TCRdb reprocessed the multiplex PCR reads with MiXCR, giving one entry per CDR3 protein. The repertoire consists of over a million distinct CDR3 sequences, with roughly two fifths occurring once and the leading ten covering approximately 12%. A word on this clonotype: The antigen remains undetermined.

The CDR3 totals 15 residues. Trimming took 3 bases from V and 6 from J; bases not matched to a gene: 5. Germline V CDR1 and CDR2: SGHTA, FQGTGA. The chain is built from TRBV7-3 and TRBJ2-2; 9 bases agree with TRBD2. The TCR originated in an adult man with Graves' hyperthyroidism. Sequenced sample: peripheral blood or thyroid tissue (not recorded which). DNA of the CDR3: TGTGCCAGCAGCTTGAAACTAGCGGGCCCCGGGGAGCTGTTTTTT. It encodes CASSLKLAGPGELFF.